Presented here are 22 T cell receptor beta chains from one specimen sequenced in a study of yellow fever vaccine responses in identical twins (dated by TCRdb to the late 2010s). Libraries were made using RT-PCR. Data came from an Illumina HiSeq 2500. The raw public data were reprocessed by TCRdb itself: fastp quality trimming at Q25, MiXCR clonotype calling, in-frame beta chains only. When rows share a CDR3 protein, they turn into one entry using the most common DNA and genes. The sample contains about 19,000 distinct CDR3 sequences, about two thirds of them found a single time. The ten biggest clones cover 2.2% of the sample. The source was T cells from blood (PBMCs), unsorted or a sorted subset (not recorded which), collected before or after yellow fever vaccination (not recorded which). The receptors were gathered from a woman aged 18-29 years who received the yellow fever vaccine. Donor details come from another sample of the same person, matched by shared clones.

This chain links TRBV11-3 with TRBJ1-1; TRBD1 matches at 8 bases. The CDR3 extends over 13 amino acids. Germline lookup yields CDR1 SGHNT and CDR2 YENEEA. The trim removed 3 bases at V and 3 bases at J, leaving 0 bases unmatched. Written as DNA, the CDR3 is TGTGCCAGCAGCTTGGACAGGGACACTGAAGCTTTCTTT. This encodes CASSLDRDTEAFF. The variable domain in full, completed from reference TRBV11-3 and TRBJ1-1, reads EAGVVQSPRYKIIEKKQPVAFWCNPISGHNTLYWYLQNLGQGPELLIRYENEEAVDDSQLPKDRFSAERLKGVDSTLKIQPAELGDSAVYLCASSLDRDTEAFFGQGTRLTVV.

The chain employs TRBV11-1 and TRBJ2-4; no clear D gene. CDR3 length: 11 residues. V shed 5 bases and J shed 8 bases, with 7 bases lying between them. The germline CDR1 and CDR2 sequences are SGHAT and FQDESV (reference sequence). The CDR3 loop is CASSPADIQYF. DNA for the CDR3: TGTGCCAGCAGCCCCGCCGACATTCAGTACTTC.

V and J are TRBV29-1 and TRBJ2-3; TRBD2 matches at 10 bases. Trimming at V came to 5 bases and at J to 2 bases, leaving 10 bases not matched to a gene. CDR3 length: 16 amino acids. Germline assignment: CDR1 SQVTM and CDR2 ANQGSEA. The chain's CDR3 is CSVTLFGTSATDTQYF. DNA of the CDR3: TGCAGCGTTACCCTTTTCGGGACTAGCGCCACAGATACGCAGTATTTT.

The chain recombines TRBV19 with TRBJ2-1, with a weak D call TRBD2 (6 bases). Germline CDR1 is LNHDA and CDR2 is SQIVND (reference sequence). This CDR3 is 15 amino acids long. V lost 3 bases and J lost 2, with 11 bases in between. The CDR3 sequence is CASSMGRDPYNEQFF. The CDR3 DNA is TGTGCCAGTAGTATGGGGCGGGACCCCTACAATGAGCAGTTCTTC.

The CDR3 region is CASSTRDYGYTF. CDR3 DNA: TGTGCCAGCAGCACCCGGGACTATGGCTACACCTTC. The chain is built from TRBV11-3 and TRBJ1-2; unclear D gene. Germline V CDR1 and CDR2: SGHNT, YENEEA. There are 12 residues in the CDR3. The V end was cut by 5 bases, the J end by 3 bases, with 7 bases between. The variable domain in full, completed from reference TRBV11-3 and TRBJ1-2, reads EAGVVQSPRYKIIEKKQPVAFWCNPISGHNTLYWYLQNLGQGPELLIRYENEEAVDDSQLPKDRFSAERLKGVDSTLKIQPAELGDSAVYLCASSTRDYGYTFGSGTRLTVV.

This chain joins TRBV19 and TRBJ1-2; 8 nucleotides agree with TRBD1. Per germline, CDR1 LNHDA and CDR2 SQIVND (reference sequence). There are 16 residues in the CDR3. The J segment lost 4 bases and the V segment lost 6 bases, leaving 13 bases of the junction unmatched. The CDR3: CASSSDRVSAIYGYTF. The CDR3 DNA sequence: TGTGCCAGTAGCTCGGACAGGGTATCGGCTATCTATGGCTACACCTTC. The variable domain in full, with the rest retrieved from reference TRBV19 and TRBJ1-2, is DGGITQSPKYLFRKEGQNVTLSCEQNLNHDAMYWYRQDPGQGLRLIYYSQIVNDFQKGDIAEGYSVSREKKESFPLTVTSAQKNPTAFYLCASSSDRVSAIYGYTFGSGTRLTVV.

This clonotype was observed a single time. V and J are TRBV5-1 and TRBJ2-2; 8 positions agree with TRBD2. Germline V gene sequence: CDR1 SGHRS, CDR2 YFSETQ. The trim removed 0 bases at V and 3 bases at J, leaving 4 bases unmatched. This CDR3 is 16 amino acids long. CDR3 in amino acids: CASSLESGGYTGELFF. CDR3 DNA sequence: TGCGCCAGCAGCTTGGAGAGCGGGGGATACACCGGGGAGCTGTTTTTT.

The chain joins TRBV7-8 to TRBJ1-1; weak D call: TRBD1 (5 bases). Trimming removed 7 bases from V and 1 base from J, with 22 bases in between. The germline V gene has CDR1 SGHVS and CDR2 FQNEAQ. This CDR3 contains 17 residues. As DNA, the CDR3 is TGTGCCAGCAACCCAGCCGTTACCACAGGTGGGAACACTGAAGCTTTCTTT. Translated, it gives CASNPAVTTGGNTEAFF.

J is TRBJ2-3 and V is TRBV11-1; D gene unclear. Germline-derived CDR1 and CDR2 are SGHAT and FQDESV (reference sequence). The V end was cut by 0 bases, the J end by 3 bases, with 10 bases between. The CDR3 loop spans 15 amino acids. This CDR3 reads CASSLALGPTDTQYF. The CDR3 region has the DNA TGTGCCAGCAGCTTAGCCCTTGGACCAACAGATACGCAGTATTTT. The complete variable domain, with remaining parts taken from reference TRBV11-1 and TRBJ2-3, reads EAEVAQSPRYKITEKSQAVAFWCDPISGHATLYWYRQILGQGPELLVQFQDESVVDDSQLPKDRFSAERLKGVDSTLKIQPAELGDSAMYLCASSLALGPTDTQYFGPGTRLTVL.

The gene calls are TRBV7-9 and TRBJ2-7, with 7 bases fitting TRBD2. V lost 6 bases, J lost 7 bases, and 12 bases stayed unmatched. From germline, CDR1 is SEHNR and CDR2 FQNEAQ (reference sequence). CDR3 length: 14 residues. CDR3 nucleotide sequence: TGTGCCAGCAGGTCTTTACGCGGGAGCCTGGAGCAGTACTTC. Encoded protein: CASRSLRGSLEQYF.

The chain carries TRBV7-2 and TRBJ2-1; tentatively, D is TRBD2 (6 bases). Trimming stripped 4 bases from V and 13 bases from J, with 11 bases between. Germline-derived CDR1 and CDR2 are SGHTA and FQGNSA. This CDR3 spans 11 amino acids. CDR3 sequence reads: CASSSRGLQFF. CDR3 nucleotides: TGTGCCAGCAGCTCCCGAGGACTACAGTTCTTC. The complete variable domain, with remaining parts taken from reference TRBV7-2 and TRBJ2-1, reads GAGVSQSPSNKVTEKGKDVELRCDPISGHTALYWYRQSLGQGLEFLIYFQGNSAPDKSGLPSDRFSAERTGGSVSTLTIQRTQQEDSAVYLCASSSRGLQFFGPGTRLTVL.

This clonotype was counted between two and nine times. The chain recombines TRBV2 with TRBJ2-6; 7 bases align to TRBD1. CDR1 SNHLY and CDR2 FYNNEI come from the germline V gene. V lost 6 bases and J lost 2; bases outside the gene matches: 4. This CDR3 contains 15 residues. The DNA for the CDR3 is TGTGCCAGCAGCCCCGACAGGGCTGGGGCCAACGTCCTGACTTTC. Translating gives CASSPDRAGANVLTF.

V gene TRBV5-1 combines with J gene TRBJ2-5; D remains unclear. The length of the CDR3 is 14 residues. Germline-derived CDR1 and CDR2 are SGHRS and YFSETQ. The V gene lost 4 bases and the J gene lost 1 base, with 11 bases spanning the gap. This CDR3 is CASSTAQPQETQYF. CDR3 sequence (DNA): TGCGCCAGCAGCACAGCACAGCCCCAAGAGACCCAGTACTTC.

This rearrangement joins TRBV11-2 to TRBJ2-7, with 8 bases aligning to TRBD2. The germline V gene encodes CDR1 SGHAT and CDR2 FQNNGV. V lost 2 bases and J lost 1; bases outside the gene matches: 7. This CDR3 region has 16 residues. The CDR3 sequence is CASSLLASGLSYEQYF. The CDR3 region has the DNA TGTGCCAGCAGCTTATTGGCTAGCGGGTTGTCCTACGAGCAGTACTTC.

This clonotype was recorded a few times. The chain recombines TRBV13 with TRBJ1-4, with 7 bases that match TRBD1. This CDR3 contains 14 residues. Trimming removed 5 bases from V and 7 bases from J; junction bases left unmatched: 7. CDR1 and CDR2 (germline): PRHDT, FYEKMQ (reference sequence). CDR3 loop: CASSPGQEGEKLFF. DNA of the CDR3: TGTGCCAGCAGCCCTGGACAGGAGGGTGAAAAACTGTTTTTT. Combining the CDR3 with reference TRBV13 and TRBJ1-4 gives the whole variable domain AAGVIQSPRHLIKEKRETATLKCYPIPRHDTVYWYQQGPGQDPQFLISFYEKMQSDKGSIPDRFSAQQFSDYHSELNMSSLELGDSALYFCASSPGQEGEKLFFGSGTQLSVL.

This chain connects TRBV11-1 to TRBJ1-6, with a weak D call TRBD1 (6 bases). CDR3 size: 15 residues. Trimming left V 1 base short and J 7 bases short, with 11 bases between. CDR1 is SGHAT and CDR2 is FQDESV in the germline V gene (reference sequence). The CDR3 nucleotides are TGTGCCAGCAGCTTAGACTGGACAGAAAATTCACCCCTCCACTTT. The encoded protein is CASSLDWTENSPLHF.

V and J are TRBV6-5 and TRBJ2-7; 7 nucleotides align to TRBD2. From germline, CDR1 is MNHEY and CDR2 SVGAGI. J was trimmed by 0 bases and V by 2 bases; bases with no gene match: 7. CDR3 length equals 16 residues. CDR3 in amino acids: CASSYRRGGSSYEQYF. In nucleotides, the CDR3 is TGTGCCAGCAGTTACCGACGCGGGGGAAGCTCCTACGAGCAGTACTTC.

V usage is TRBV15 and J usage is TRBJ2-7; 11 nucleotides match TRBD2. Per the germline V gene, CDR1 is LNHNV and CDR2 is YYDKDF (reference sequence). J gave up 3 bases and V 4 bases, and 5 bases lay outside the gene matches. This CDR3 is 15 amino acids long. The CDR3 region has the DNA TGTGCCACCAGCAAAACTAGCGGGAGAAACTACGAGCAGTACTTC. Encoded protein: CATSKTSGRNYEQYF. Filled out from reference TRBV15 and TRBJ2-7, the complete variable domain reads DAMVIQNPRYQVTQFGKPVTLSCSQTLNHNVMYWYQQKSSQAPKLLFHYYDKDFNNEADTPDNFQSRRPNTSFCFLDIRSPGLGDTAMYLCATSKTSGRNYEQYFGPGTRLTVT.

This chain joins TRBV10-3 and TRBJ1-2; 7 bases are a match to TRBD1. The CDR3 has 13 amino acids. Per germline, CDR1 ENHRY and CDR2 SYGVKD. Trimming took 5 bases from V and 5 from J; bases not matched to a gene: 5. CDR3 loop: CAISHGQAYGYTF. CDR3 in DNA: TGTGCCATCAGTCACGGACAGGCTTATGGCTACACCTTC.

This chain joins TRBV10-1 and TRBJ2-3, with TRBD2 identical over 9 bases. The length of the CDR3 is 16 residues. The germline gives CDR1 WNHNN, CDR2 SYGVQD (reference sequence). J was trimmed by 5 bases and V by 8 bases; bases with no gene match: 14. This CDR3 reads CASAAGSSGTLDTQYF. The CDR3 DNA reads TGCGCCAGCGCGGCCGGGTCTAGCGGGACCTTAGATACGCAGTATTTT.

V is TRBV4-3 and J is TRBJ1-3; possibly TRBD1 for D (5 bases). Trimming took 1 base from V and 4 from J, leaving 20 bases between them. Per germline, CDR1 LGHNA and CDR2 YSLEER. The CDR3 runs 18 residues. DNA for the CDR3: TGCGCCAGCAGCCAAGTAGATATGGGACTTATCCTCGGAAACACCATATATTTT. This codes for CASSQVDMGLILGNTIYF.

This clonotype appeared a single time. The V and J genes are TRBV4-2 and TRBJ2-1, with 10 bases aligning to TRBD1. CDR3 length: 15 amino acids. V shed 0 bases, J shed 8 bases, and the junction held 4 bases outside the gene matches. CDR1 and CDR2 from the germline V gene are LGHNA and YNFKEQ. CDR3 amino acids: CASSQETGGLDEQFF. The CDR3 nucleotides are TGTGCCAGCAGCCAAGAGACAGGGGGCTTAGATGAGCAGTTCTTC.